This T cell receptor (beta chain) came from a study of cytomegalovirus exposure and HLA in healthy donors (TCRdb year 2017). For context, the study as a whole: According to an earlier analysis of around 600 of the donors, some 180 million T cells yielded over 90 million unique TCR beta sequences and 276 Gb of sequence data. An early release that covered about 600 HLA-typed donors contained about 300 gigabases of sequencing data and some 87 million unique TCR sequences. Of the 300 to 500 genotyped donors, 75% to 85% were placed in the genetic ancestry cluster associated with self-reported Caucasian donors. The aim of the study was to test whether cataloging public T cell receptors could identify signatures of past pathogen exposure. Using immunosequencing, the study profiled T cell repertoires from 640 or so subjects and related those repertoires to cytomegalovirus serostatus. A separate validation cohort of approximately 120 different subjects was used in addition to the roughly 640-subject first cohort. To predict cytomegalovirus infection status, the study combined high-throughput TCR immunosequencing, statistical association of individual TCRs with disease status, and machine learning. A later analysis re-examined previously published TCR beta repertoires from just over 650 donors and added high-resolution HLA genotyping to investigate patterns of TCR occurrence. Rather than drawing on any new phenotypic data, the later analysis identified candidate immune exposures from TCR beta sequences and the way those sequences occurred across donors. An earlier analysis of roughly 600 of the donors used high-throughput TCR beta sequencing to judge whether each TCR beta V gene segment behaved as functional or pseudogenic. Alongside the repertoire data, information on donor age, sex, ethnicity and CMV serostatus was compiled. In a later genetic analysis, genome-wide SNP genotypes for about three fifths of the roughly 670 donors were used, and that subset was treated as a discovery cohort. Every repertoire in the discovery cohort had been generated on one and the same sequencing platform. HLA typing included class I and class II loci at four-digit resolution. Typing coverage differed by locus: A, B, C, DRB1 and DQB1 were typed in roughly 620-630 donors, DQA1 in about 500, DPA1 in 600 to 610, and DPB1 in around 490. Roughly five DR-DQ haplotypes were handled as single units for association and clustering, since linkage in the cohort was strong. Among roughly 400 genotyped donors of the cohort, an average of approximately 250,000 unique TCR beta nucleotide sequences were sequenced per donor, roughly 20% of them non-productive.

In total, 630 or so healthy bone marrow donors made up the cohort. All cohort members were sampled while nominally healthy, although unrecorded immune exposures were likely present. The donor tested CMV seronegative and was one of the 352 seronegative cohort members. A peripheral blood sample was provided by each donor, and peripheral blood mononuclear cells were used for TCR beta sequencing. The Qiagen DNeasy Blood Extraction Kit was used to extract genomic DNA from the blood cell samples. Results the study describes overall, beyond this receptor: Immune exposure information for the cohort was limited to CMV serostatus. A later genetic analysis associated a missense DCLRE1C variant with V-gene and J-gene trimming of TCR beta chains, and an independent cohort replicated the association. Several of the top co-occurrence clusters appeared to be linked to parvovirus B19, influenza, CMV and Epstein-Barr virus, according to a later analysis. At a false discovery rate of 0.05, a later analysis linked about 16,000 TCR beta sequences to specific HLA alleles. Across donors, most TCR sequences were observed very rarely, whereas some public TCRs were present in many individuals. In an earlier analysis of 450 to 750 of the donors, most TCR beta V segments appeared in productive rearrangements about 87% or about 30% of the time, broadly matching IMGT annotations. A later analysis found that most CMV-associated TCR beta chains appeared HLA-restricted, with HLA associations seemingly driven largely by CMV exposure. Some IMGT-functional V segments, including TRBV6-2 and TRBV6-3, could not be told apart with the 87-base-pair reads, so those segments were excluded. In a later analysis, HLA-associated TCR beta chains showed more clonal expansion and lower generation probabilities than non-associated chains that were equally common. A later analysis found that TCR association rates varied across HLA loci, with DRB1 alleles showing the most associated TCRs and HLA-C alleles the fewest. In vitro tests confirmed that three of the cytomegalovirus-associated TCR beta chains recognize cytomegalovirus antigens. The earlier analysis of around 600 of the donors excluded seventeen rarely observed V segments, including chromosome 9 orphons, because counts were too low. The study listed 170 or so TCR beta chains as associated with cytomegalovirus. Compared with the approximately 700-donor mean, donors in an Asian-associated ancestry cluster had fewer N-insertions in productive TCRs, according to a later genetic analysis. Because HLA typing was missing for some donors at each locus, association tests included only the typed subset. In both the original and validation cohorts, the classifier was reported to diagnose cytomegalovirus status with high specificity and sensitivity. Correlated functional status among segregating V segments might reflect linkage disequilibrium, but an unknown experimental factor could not be ruled out. The authors suggested that the approach could potentially be extended to other disease states and immunological phenotypes. The presence/absence analyses assumed that sequencing depth was roughly uniform across donors, and that assumption may not be true. The sequencing pipeline was judged likely to have produced a cluster of highly shared sequence variants as a technical artifact. Assigning TCR associations to individual alleles was difficult when HLA alleles, especially DR and DQ, strongly co-occurred. A further reported finding was that TCR beta sequences accurately predicted the HLA-A and HLA-B alleles for most subjects in the first cohort. Only TCR beta chains were sequenced in this cohort, and the absence of alpha or paired-chain data limited detectable features.

CDR1 is given as GTSNPN and CDR2 as SVGIG, both from the germline V gene (reference sequence). Between the V and J ends, shortened by 0 bases and 0 bases respectively, the junction contains 12 bases. From the cysteine up to the phenylalanine, the CDR3 has a length of 17 residues. The read is trimmed to its CDR3 DNA, 51 bases read in frame from base 1. Receptor amplification or capture employed the immunoSEQ multiplex PCR assay. For the multiplex PCR, a mixture combining 60 forward primers for TCR Vbeta segments and 13 reverse primers for TCR Jbeta segments was used. The CDR3 region of rearranged TCR beta genes was amplified from genomic DNA with a multiplex PCR assay. The amplified TCR beta libraries were sequenced on the Illumina HiSeq System as 87-base-pair reads. Turning to the authors' computational methods: A later analysis tallied tens of millions of unique TCR beta chains across the approximately 670 repertoires, and approximately 9.9 million of those chains were shared by two or more donors. A nearest-neighbor algorithm error-corrected the raw reads and collapsed the reads into unique sequences, merging closely related sequences to remove PCR and sequencing errors. Alignment of CDR3 sequences to IMGT reference sequences was used to assign V, D and J gene segments. For a sequence to be retained, a match of at least six nucleotides was required to both a V gene segment and a J gene segment. Rearrangements were classified as productive when the CDR3 lacked stop codons and remained in frame with V and J, and all other rearrangements were classified as non-productive. Following IMGT convention, CDR3 was defined as the stretch from the second conserved V-encoded cysteine to the conserved J-encoded phenylalanine. In an earlier analysis of around 540 of the donors, sequences lacking an unambiguous match to a single V gene segment were excluded. An earlier analysis of several hundred of the donors called V segments functional above 56.7% productive rearrangements and segregating when the between-donor standard deviation exceeded 5%. A statistical classification framework was built for diagnosing cytomegalovirus status from the catalog of TCR beta chain sequences. In a later analysis, TCR nucleotide sequences were compared against IMGT/GENE-DB human TR gene sequences so that V and J genes could be assigned. The TCRdist pipeline was used in a later analysis to assign CDR3 sequences and most-parsimonious VDJ recombination scenarios. A later analysis defined each TCR beta chain by its CDR3 amino acid sequence plus V-gene family, and excluded reads lacking a unique V-gene family. In a later analysis, several hundred highly shared, low-generation-probability nucleotide sequences were removed to address suspected cross-contamination and a sequencing artifact. In a later analysis, a clonal expansion index was calculated for each public chain from normalized within-repertoire ranks of inferred template counts. In a later analysis, generation probabilities were computed with a VDJ recombination model fitted to out-of-frame rearrangements, and the resulting probabilities were checked against IGoR. In a later analysis, TCR-TCR, TCR-HLA and TCR-CMV co-occurrence was scored with hypergeometric tests, and a repertoire-size bias correction was applied to TCR pairs. To estimate false discovery rates, a later analysis permuted the HLA or CMV assignments 20 times. In a later analysis, co-occurring TCRs were grouped using DBSCAN, with TCRdist sequence similarity added in when clustering inside HLA-allele-positive subsets. For co-occurrence clustering, repertoires with fewer than 30,000 or more than 120,000 public chains were excluded, along with a handful of repertoires with anomalous nucleotide sharing. TCRdb holds this immuneACCESS table with in-frame rearrangements only. Some clones are missing; in checked studies, unresolved V genes explain under half, and the rest has no known cause. The DNA was the basis for D and trimming; V, J and clone size are from that table. Per the sample table, the count is 130,000 to 150,000 clones. The top ten constitute 0.96% of the sample.

About this clone itself: Its antigen remains unidentified.

This TCR was sampled from a male donor in good health and CMV-seronegative. The V and J segments used are TRBV30 and TRBJ2-6, with the D gene not confidently named. Sequenced material: PBMCs. The encoded CDR3 is CAWSVLRTSSGANVLTF. The DNA sequence reads TGTGCCTGGAGTGTACTGCGCACCTCCTCTGGGGCCAACGTCCTGACTTTC.